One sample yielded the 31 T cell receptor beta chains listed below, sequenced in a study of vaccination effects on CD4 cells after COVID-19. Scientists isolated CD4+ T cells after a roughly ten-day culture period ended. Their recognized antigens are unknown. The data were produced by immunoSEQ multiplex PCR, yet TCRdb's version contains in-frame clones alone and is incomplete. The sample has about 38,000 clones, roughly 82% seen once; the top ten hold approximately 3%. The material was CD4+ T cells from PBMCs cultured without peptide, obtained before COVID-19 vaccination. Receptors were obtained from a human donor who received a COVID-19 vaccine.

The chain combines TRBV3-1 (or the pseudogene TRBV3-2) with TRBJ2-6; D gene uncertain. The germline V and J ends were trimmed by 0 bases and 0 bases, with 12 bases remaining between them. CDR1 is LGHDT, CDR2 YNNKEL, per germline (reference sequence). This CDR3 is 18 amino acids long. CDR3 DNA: TGTGCCAGCAGCCAAGAGCGGACGGACGCCTCTGGGGCCAACGTCCTGACTTTC. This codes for CASSQERTDASGANVLTF.

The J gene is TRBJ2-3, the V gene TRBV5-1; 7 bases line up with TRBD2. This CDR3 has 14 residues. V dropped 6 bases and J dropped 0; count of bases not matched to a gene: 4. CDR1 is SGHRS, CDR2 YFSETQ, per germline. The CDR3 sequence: CASTLADSTDTQYF. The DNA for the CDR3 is TGCGCCAGCACTCTAGCGGATAGCACAGATACGCAGTATTTT.

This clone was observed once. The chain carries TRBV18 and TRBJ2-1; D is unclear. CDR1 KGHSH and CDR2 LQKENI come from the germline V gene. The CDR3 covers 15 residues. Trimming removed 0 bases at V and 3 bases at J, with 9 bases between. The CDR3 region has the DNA TGTGCCAGCTCACCACCTAGGACGGGCTACAATGAGCAGTTCTTC. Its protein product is CASSPPRTGYNEQFF.

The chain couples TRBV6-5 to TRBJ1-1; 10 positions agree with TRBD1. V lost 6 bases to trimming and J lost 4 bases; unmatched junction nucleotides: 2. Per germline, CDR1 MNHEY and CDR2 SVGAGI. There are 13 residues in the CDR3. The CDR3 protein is CASRGTGATEAFF. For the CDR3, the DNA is TGTGCCAGCAGAGGGACAGGGGCCACTGAAGCTTTCTTT.

CDR3 bases: TGTGCCAGCAGCTTCGGGGGCACTAATGAAAAACTGTTTTTT. It translates to CASSFGGTNEKLFF. The chain joins TRBV7-2 to TRBJ1-4, with D perhaps TRBD1 (6 bases). CDR1 and CDR2 (germline): SGHTA, FQGNSA. CDR3 length equals 14 residues. Trimming pared 3 bases from V and 2 bases from J, leaving 7 bases between.

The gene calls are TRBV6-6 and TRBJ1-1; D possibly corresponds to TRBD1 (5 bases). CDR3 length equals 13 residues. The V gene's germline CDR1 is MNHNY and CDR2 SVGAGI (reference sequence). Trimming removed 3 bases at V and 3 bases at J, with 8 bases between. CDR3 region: CASSYQGHTEAFF. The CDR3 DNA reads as TGTGCCAGCAGTTATCAGGGACACACTGAAGCTTTCTTT.

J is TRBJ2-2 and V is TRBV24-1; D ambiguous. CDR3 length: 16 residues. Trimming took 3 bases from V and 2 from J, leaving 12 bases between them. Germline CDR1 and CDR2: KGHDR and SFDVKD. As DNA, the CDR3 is TGTGCCACCAGTGATCCTTCCTCCGGCAACACCGGGGAGCTGTTTTTT. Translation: CATSDPSSGNTGELFF.

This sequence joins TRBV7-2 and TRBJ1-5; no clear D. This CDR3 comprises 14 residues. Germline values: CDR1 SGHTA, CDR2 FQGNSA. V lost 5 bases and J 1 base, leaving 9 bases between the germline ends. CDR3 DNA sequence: TGTGCCAGCAGCGCCGGGCTGAGCAATCAGCCCCAGCATTTT. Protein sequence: CASSAGLSNQPQHF.

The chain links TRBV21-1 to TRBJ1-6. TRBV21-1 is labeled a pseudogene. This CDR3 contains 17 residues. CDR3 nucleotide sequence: TGTGCCAGCAGCAAAGCGGGCAGGAGCTCCTATAATTCACCCCTCCACTTT. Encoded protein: CASSKAGRSSYNSPLHF.

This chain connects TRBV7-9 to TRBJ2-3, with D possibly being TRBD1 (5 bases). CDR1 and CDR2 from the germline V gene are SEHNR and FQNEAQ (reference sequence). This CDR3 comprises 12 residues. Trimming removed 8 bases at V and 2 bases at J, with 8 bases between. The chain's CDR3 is CASCRVTDTQYF. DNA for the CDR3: TGTGCCAGCTGCAGGGTCACAGATACGCAGTATTTT.

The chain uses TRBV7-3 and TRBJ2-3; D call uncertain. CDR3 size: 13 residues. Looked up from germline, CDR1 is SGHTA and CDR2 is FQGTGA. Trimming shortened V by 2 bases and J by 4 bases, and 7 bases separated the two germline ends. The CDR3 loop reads CASSLGLSDTQYF. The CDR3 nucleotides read TGTGCCAGCAGCTTAGGGTTGTCAGATACGCAGTATTTT.

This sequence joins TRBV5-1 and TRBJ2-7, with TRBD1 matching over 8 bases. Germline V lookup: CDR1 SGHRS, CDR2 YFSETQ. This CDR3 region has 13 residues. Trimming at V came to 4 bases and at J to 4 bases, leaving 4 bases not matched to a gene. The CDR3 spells CASSMGQAYEQYV. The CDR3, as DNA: TGCGCCAGCAGCATGGGACAGGCTTACGAGCAGTACGTC.

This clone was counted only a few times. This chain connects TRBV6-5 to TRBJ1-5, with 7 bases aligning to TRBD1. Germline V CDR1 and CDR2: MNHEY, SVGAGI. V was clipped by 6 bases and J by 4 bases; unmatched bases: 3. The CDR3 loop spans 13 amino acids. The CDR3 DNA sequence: TGTGCCAGCAGACTGACAGGGAATCAGCCCCAGCATTTT. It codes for CASRLTGNQPQHF.

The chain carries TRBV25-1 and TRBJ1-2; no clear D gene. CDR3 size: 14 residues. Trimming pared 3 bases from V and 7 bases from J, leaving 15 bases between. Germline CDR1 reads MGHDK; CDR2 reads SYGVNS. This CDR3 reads CASSEGDRGSGYTF. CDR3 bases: TGTGCCAGCAGTGAGGGTGATCGAGGGTCTGGCTACACCTTC.

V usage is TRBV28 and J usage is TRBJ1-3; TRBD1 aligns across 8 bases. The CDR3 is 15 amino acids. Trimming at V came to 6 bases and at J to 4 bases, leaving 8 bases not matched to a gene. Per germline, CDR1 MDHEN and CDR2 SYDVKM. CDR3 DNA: TGTGCCAGCAGCCCCGACAGGGGAGAAGGAAACACCATATATTTT. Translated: CASSPDRGEGNTIYF. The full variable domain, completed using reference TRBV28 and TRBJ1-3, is DVKVTQSSRYLVKRTGEKVFLECVQDMDHENMFWYRQDPGLGLRLIYFSYDVKMKEKGDIPEGYSVSREKKERFSLILESASTNQTSMYLCASSPDRGEGNTIYFGEGSWLTVV.

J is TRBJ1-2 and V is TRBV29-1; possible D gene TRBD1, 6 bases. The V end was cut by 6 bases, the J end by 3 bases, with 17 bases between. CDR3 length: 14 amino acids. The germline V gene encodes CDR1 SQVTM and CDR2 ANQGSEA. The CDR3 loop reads CSVATGQPYYGYTF. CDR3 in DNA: TGCAGCGTCGCCACTGGACAGCCTTACTATGGCTACACCTTC.

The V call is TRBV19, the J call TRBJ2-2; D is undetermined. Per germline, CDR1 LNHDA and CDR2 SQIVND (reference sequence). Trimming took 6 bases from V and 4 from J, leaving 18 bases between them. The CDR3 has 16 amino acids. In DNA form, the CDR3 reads TGTGCCAGTAGAATACACATTGGGCCTAGCACCGGGGAGCTGTTTTTT. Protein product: CASRIHIGPSTGELFF.

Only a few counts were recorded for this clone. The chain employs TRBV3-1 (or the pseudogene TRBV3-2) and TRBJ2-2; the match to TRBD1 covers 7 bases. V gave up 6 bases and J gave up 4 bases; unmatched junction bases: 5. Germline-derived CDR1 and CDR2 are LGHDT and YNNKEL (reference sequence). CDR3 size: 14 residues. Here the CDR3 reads CASRSRQGTGELFF. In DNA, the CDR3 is TGTGCCAGCAGATCGCGACAGGGCACCGGGGAGCTGTTTTTT.

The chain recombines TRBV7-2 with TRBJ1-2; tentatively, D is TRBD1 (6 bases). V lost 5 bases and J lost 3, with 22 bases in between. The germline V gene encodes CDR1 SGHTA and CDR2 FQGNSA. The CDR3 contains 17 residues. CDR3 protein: CASSPRGGSRWDYGYTF. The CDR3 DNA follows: TGTGCCAGCAGCCCTAGAGGGGGGTCCCGGTGGGACTATGGCTACACCTTC.

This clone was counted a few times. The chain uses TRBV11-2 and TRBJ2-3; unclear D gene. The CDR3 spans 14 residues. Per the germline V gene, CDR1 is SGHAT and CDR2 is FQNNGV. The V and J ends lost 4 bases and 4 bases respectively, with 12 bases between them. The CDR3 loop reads CASSSQRLSDTQYF. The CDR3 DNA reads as TGTGCCAGCAGCTCCCAGCGCCTATCAGATACGCAGTATTTT. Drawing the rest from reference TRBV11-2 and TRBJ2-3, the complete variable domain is EAGVAQSPRYKIIEKRQSVAFWCNPISGHATLYWYQQILGQGPKLLIQFQNNGVVDDSQLPKDRFSAERLKGVDSTLKIQPAKLEDSAVYLCASSSQRLSDTQYFGPGTRLTVL.

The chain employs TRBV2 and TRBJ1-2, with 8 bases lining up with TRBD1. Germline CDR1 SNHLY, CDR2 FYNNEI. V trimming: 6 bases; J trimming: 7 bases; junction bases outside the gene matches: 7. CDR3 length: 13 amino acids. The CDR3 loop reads CASRDREIGGYTF. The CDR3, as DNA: TGTGCCAGCAGGGACAGGGAGATTGGTGGCTACACCTTC. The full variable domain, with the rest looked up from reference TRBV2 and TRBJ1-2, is EPEVTQTPSHQVTQMGQEVILRCVPISNHLYFYWYRQILGQKVEFLVSFYNNEISEKSEIFDDQFSVERPDGSNFTLKIRSTKLEDSAMYFCASRDREIGGYTFGSGTRLTVV.

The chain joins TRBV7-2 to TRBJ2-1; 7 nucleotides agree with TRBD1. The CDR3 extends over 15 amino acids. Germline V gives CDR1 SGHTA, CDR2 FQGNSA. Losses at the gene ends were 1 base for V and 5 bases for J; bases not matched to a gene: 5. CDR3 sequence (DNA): TGTGCCAGCAGCTTAGTCTGGACAGGAAACAATGAGCAGTTCTTC. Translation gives CASSLVWTGNNEQFF.

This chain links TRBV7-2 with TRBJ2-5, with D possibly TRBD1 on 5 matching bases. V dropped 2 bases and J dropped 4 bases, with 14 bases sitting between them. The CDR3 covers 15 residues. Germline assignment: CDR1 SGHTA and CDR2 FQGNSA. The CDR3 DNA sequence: TGTGCCAGCAGCTTAAGGGCAGGGATAGGAGAGACCCAGTACTTC. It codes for CASSLRAGIGETQYF.

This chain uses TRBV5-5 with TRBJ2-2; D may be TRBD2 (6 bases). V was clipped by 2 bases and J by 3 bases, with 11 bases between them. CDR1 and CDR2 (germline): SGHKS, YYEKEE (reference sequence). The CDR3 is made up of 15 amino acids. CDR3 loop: CASSFWTTDTGELFF. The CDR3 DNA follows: TGTGCCAGCAGCTTTTGGACTACGGACACCGGGGAGCTGTTTTTT.

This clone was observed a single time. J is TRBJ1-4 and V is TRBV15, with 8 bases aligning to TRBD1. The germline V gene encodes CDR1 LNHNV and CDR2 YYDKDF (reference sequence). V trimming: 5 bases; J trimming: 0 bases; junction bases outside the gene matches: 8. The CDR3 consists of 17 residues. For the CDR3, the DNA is TGTGCCACCAGCTTTCGGACAGGGATTGCAACTAATGAAAAACTGTTTTTT. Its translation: CATSFRTGIATNEKLFF.

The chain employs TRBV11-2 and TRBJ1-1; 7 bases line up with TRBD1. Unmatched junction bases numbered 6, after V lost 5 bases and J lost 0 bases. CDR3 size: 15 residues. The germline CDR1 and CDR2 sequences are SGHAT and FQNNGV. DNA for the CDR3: TGTGCCAGCAGCCCCACGACAGGGTTGAACACTGAAGCTTTCTTT. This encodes CASSPTTGLNTEAFF. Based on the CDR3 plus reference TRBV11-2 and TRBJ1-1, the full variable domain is EAGVAQSPRYKIIEKRQSVAFWCNPISGHATLYWYQQILGQGPKLLIQFQNNGVVDDSQLPKDRFSAERLKGVDSTLKIQPAKLEDSAVYLCASSPTTGLNTEAFFGQGTRLTVV.

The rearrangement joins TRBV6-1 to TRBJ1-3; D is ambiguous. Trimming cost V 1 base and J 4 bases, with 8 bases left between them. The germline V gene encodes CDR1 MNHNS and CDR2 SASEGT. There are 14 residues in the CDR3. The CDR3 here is CASSEVSQGNTIYF. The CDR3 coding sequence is TGTGCCAGCAGTGAAGTTAGCCAGGGAAACACCATATATTTT.

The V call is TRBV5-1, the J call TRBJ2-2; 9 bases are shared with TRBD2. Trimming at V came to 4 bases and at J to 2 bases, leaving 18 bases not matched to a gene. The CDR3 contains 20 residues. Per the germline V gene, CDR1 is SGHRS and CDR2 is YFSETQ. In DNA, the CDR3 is TGCGCCAGCAGCCCCTATCTCCCTAGCGGGGTCATGCAAAACACCGGGGAGCTGTTTTTT. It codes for CASSPYLPSGVMQNTGELFF.

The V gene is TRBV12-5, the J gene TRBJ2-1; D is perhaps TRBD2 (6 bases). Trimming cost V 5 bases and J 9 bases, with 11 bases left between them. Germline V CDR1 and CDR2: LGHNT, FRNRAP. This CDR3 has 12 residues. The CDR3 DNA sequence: TGTGCTAGTGGTCCCCGGGGGATTGAGCAGTTCTTC. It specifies CASGPRGIEQFF.

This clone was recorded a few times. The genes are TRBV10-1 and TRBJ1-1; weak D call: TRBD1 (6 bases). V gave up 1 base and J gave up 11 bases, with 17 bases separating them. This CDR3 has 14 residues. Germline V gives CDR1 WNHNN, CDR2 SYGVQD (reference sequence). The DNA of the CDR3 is TGCGCCAGCAGTGAGTTCTCAGGGGCGGGAGTTGCTTTCTTT. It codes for CASSEFSGAGVAFF.

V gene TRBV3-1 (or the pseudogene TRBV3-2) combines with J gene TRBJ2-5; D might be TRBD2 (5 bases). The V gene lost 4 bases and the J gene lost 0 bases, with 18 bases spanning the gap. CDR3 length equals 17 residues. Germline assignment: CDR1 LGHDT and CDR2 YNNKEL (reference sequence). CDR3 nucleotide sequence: TGTGCCAGCAGCCCGCAGCGGTCGAGTGAGTACCAAGAGACCCAGTACTTC. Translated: CASSPQRSSEYQETQYF.